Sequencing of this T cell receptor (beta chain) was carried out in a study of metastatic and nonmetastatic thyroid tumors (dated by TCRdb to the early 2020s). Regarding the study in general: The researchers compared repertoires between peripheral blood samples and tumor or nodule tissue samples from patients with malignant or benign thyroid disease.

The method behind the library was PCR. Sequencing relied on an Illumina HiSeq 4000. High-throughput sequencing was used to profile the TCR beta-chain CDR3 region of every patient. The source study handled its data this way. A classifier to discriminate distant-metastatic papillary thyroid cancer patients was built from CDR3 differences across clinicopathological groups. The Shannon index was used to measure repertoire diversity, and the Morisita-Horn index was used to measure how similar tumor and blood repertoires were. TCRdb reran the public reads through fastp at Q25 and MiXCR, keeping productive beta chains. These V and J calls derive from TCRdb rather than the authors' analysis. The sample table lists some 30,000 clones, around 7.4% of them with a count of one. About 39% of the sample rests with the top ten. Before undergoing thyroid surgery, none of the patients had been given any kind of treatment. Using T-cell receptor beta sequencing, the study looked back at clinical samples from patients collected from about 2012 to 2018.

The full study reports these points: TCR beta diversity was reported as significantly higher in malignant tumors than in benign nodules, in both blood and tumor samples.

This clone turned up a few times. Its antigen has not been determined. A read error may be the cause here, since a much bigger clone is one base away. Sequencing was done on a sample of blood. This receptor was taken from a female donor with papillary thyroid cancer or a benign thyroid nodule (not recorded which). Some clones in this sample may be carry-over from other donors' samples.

CDR3 reads: CASSLVAFFDGYTF. The sequenced DNA is TGTGCCAGCAGCTTAGTCGCGTTCTTCGATGGCTACACCTTC. The chain is assembled from TRBV7-2 and TRBJ1-2, with the D gene call left open. The CDR3 numbers 14 residues from cysteine through phenylalanine. Only CDR3 DNA remains: 42 bases, in frame from the first base. CDR1 and CDR2, per the germline V gene, are SGHTA and FQGNSA. The V end loses 1 base and the J end loses 6 bases, and a stretch of 12 bases separates them.